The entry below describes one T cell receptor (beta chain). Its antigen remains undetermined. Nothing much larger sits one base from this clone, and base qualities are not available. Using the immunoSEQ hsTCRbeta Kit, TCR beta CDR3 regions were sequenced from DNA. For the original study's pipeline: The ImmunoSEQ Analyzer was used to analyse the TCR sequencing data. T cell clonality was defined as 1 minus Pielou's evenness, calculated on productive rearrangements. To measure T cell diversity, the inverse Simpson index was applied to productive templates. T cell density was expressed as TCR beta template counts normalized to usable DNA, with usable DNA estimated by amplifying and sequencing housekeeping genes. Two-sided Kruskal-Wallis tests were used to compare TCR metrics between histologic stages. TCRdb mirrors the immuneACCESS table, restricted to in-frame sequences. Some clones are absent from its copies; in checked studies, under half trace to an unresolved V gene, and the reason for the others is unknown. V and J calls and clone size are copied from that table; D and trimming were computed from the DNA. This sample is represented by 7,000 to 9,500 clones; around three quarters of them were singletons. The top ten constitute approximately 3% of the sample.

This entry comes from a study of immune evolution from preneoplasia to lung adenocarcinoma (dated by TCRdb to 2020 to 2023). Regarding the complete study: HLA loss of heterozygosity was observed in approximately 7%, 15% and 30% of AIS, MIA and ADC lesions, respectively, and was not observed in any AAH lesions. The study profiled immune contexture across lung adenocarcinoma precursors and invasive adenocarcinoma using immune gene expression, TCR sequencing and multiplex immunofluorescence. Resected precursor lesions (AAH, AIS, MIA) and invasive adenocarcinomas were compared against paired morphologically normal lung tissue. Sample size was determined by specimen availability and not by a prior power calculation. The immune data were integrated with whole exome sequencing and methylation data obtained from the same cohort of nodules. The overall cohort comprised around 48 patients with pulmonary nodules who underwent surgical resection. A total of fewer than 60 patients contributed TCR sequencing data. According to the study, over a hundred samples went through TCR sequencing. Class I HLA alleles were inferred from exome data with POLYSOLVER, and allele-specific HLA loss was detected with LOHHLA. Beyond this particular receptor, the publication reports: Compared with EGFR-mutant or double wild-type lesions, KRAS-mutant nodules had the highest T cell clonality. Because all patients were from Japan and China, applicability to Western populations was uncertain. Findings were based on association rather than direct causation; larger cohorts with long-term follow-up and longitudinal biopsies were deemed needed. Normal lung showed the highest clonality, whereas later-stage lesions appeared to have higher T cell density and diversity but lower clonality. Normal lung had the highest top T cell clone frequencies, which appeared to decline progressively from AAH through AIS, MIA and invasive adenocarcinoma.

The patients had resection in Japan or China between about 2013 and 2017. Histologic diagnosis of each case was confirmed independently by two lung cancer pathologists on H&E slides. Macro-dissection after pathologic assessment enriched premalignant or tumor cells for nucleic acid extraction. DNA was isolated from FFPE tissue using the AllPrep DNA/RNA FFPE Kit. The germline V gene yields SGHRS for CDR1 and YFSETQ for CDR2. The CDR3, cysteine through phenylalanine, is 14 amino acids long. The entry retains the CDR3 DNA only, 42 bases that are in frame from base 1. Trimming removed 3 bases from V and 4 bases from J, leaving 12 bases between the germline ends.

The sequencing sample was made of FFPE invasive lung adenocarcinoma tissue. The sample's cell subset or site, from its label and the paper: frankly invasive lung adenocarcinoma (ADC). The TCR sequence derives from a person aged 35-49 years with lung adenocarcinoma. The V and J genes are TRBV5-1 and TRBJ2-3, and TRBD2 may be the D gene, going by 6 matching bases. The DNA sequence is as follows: TGCGCCAGCAGCTGGGAGGCTCGGGCAGATACGCAGTATTTT. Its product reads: CASSWEARADTQYF.